The clone carrying this T cell receptor beta chain has more than one count but fewer than ten. Its antigen remains unidentified. Time point meaning: patch test 2, 6 weeks after DPC sensitization. Treatment in this sample: therapeutic diphenylcyclopropenone sensitization with weekly scalp DPC. Each donor was an alopecia patient between 18 and 70 years of age who qualified for DPC. Trimming stripped 6 bases from V and 4 bases from J, with 18 bases between. The CDR3 has 15 amino acids. Germline V gives CDR1 PRHDT, CDR2 FYEKMQ (reference sequence). The data stem from a study of human T cells and chemical hapten exposure. Study observations and caveats: Donors in the study had alopecia, meaning their immune response may differ from healthy people's.

TCRdb called the RACE reads again in MiXCR, with one record for every CDR3 protein. Among about 54,000 distinct CDR3 sequences, around 9.5% were seen once, and the ten largest hold approximately 1.6%. The sequence derives from a woman aged 45-60 years with alopecia areata. Some clones in this sample may be carry-over from other donors' samples. The specimen comprised whole blood, sampled in connection with sensitization to the hapten diphenylcyclopropenone (DPC). The chain uses TRBV13 and TRBJ1-1; D is unclear. The DNA for the CDR3 is TGTGCCAGCAGTCTAGGTGGAGGCGGCGGCACTGAAGCTTTCTTT. Translated, it gives CASSLGGGGGTEAFF.